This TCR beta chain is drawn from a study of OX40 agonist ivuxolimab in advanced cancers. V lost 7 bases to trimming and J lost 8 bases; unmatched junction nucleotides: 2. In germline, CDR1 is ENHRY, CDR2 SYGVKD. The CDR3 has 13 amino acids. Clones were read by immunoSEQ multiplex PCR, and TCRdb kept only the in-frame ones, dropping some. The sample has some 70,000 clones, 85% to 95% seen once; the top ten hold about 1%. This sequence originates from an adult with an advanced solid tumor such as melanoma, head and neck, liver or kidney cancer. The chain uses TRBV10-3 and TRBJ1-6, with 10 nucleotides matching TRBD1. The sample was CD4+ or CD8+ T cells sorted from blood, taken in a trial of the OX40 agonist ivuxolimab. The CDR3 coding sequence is TGTGCCATCAAGGACAGGGGGGATTCACCCCTCCACTTT. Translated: CAIKDRGDSPLHF.